This T cell receptor (beta chain) was captured in a study of tissue T cells after allogeneic stem cell transplantation. Background on the study: Patients with graft-versus-host disease had grafts: four unmodified, three CD34-selected and T-cell-depleted.

Sequencing used immunoSEQ multiplex PCR; TCRdb keeps in-frame clones, though not all of them. This table holds under 750 clones, approximately 87% found once. On this clone: Its antigen is currently unknown.

General study points: This small cohort was clinically heterogeneous, and sampling depth was a limitation.

Per germline, CDR1 LNHDA and CDR2 SQIVND (reference sequence). V lost 5 bases, J lost 5 bases, and 8 bases lay in between. The CDR3 has 12 residues. Enrolled prospectively were adult allogeneic hematopoietic cell transplant recipients whose graft-versus-host disease was steroid-refractory. The rearrangement joins TRBV19 to TRBJ2-3; D gene ambiguous. This receptor was obtained from a male patient aged 35-70 years with steroid-refractory graft-versus-host disease after an allogeneic stem cell transplant. Some T cells may trace back to the graft donor. Sample: duodenal tissue, taken at autopsy. The CDR3 region is CASSAVLDTQYF. As DNA, the CDR3 is TGTGCCAGTAGTGCGGTGTTAGATACGCAGTATTTT.